This TCR beta chain was sequenced in a study of identical twins. Study outcomes and limitations: The study found excess low generation probability among twin-shared out-of-frame alpha sequences.

As regards this clonotype: Its specificity is unknown.

CDR3 length equals 14 residues. V shed 7 bases, J shed 4 bases, and the junction held 5 bases outside the gene matches. Germline CDR1 and CDR2: SGHAT and FQNNGV. Each CDR3 protein gets one entry after TCRdb re-called the 5' RACE reads with MiXCR. The data contain around 530,000 distinct CDR3 sequences, roughly 15% of them seen just once; the ten biggest clones take up roughly 0.4%. Separately, the same data were catalogued under a study of yellow fever vaccine responses in identical twins.

J is TRBJ2-1 and V is TRBV11-2, with TRBD2 matching 9 bases. The TCR was taken from a woman under 30 in good health. The sample was CD4+ T cells sorted from blood. This CDR3 reads CASTLAGWYNEQFF. DNA of the CDR3: TGTGCCAGCACCCTAGCGGGATGGTACAATGAGCAGTTCTTC.